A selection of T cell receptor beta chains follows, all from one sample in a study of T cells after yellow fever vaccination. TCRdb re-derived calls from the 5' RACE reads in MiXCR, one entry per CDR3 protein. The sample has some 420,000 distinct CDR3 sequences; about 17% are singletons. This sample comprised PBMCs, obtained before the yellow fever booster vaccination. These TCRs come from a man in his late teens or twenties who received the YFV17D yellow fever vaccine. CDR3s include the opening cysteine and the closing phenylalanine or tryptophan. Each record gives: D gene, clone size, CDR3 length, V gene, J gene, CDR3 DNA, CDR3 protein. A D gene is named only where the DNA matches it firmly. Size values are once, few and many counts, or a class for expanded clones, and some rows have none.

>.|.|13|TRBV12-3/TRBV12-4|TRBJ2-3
TGTGCCAGCAGGGACTATAGCACAGATACGCAGTATTTT
CASRDYSTDTQYF
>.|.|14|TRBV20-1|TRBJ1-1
TGCAGTGCTAGCAGAGGACAGATGAACACTGAAGCTTTCTTT
CSASRGQMNTEAFF
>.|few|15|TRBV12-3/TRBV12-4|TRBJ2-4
TGTGCCAGCAGTTTATCGGGGACATTTGGTGGCATTCAGTACTTC
CASSLSGTFGGIQYF
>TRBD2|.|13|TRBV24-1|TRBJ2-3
TGTGCCACTCTAGCGGGAGCCACAGATACGCAGTATTTT
CATLAGATDTQYF
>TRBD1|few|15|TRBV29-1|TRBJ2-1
TGCAGCGCCTCGTCGACAGGGACGGGCCGGAATGAGCAGTTCTTC
CSASSTGTGRNEQFF
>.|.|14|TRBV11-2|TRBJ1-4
TGTGCCAGCAGCTTGGTCACAACTAATGAAAAACTGTTTTTT
CASSLVTTNEKLFF
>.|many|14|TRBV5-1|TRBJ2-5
TGCGCCAGCAGCTCCCGGGGGGCCGGTGAGACCCAGTACTTC
CASSSRGAGETQYF
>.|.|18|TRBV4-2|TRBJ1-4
TGTGCCAGCAGCCAAGATGAGATGGGAATTCGGACTAATGAAAAACTGTTTTTT
CASSQDEMGIRTNEKLFF
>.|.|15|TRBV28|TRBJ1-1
TGTGCCAGCCATAGGGGGGGGGCTGGGAACACTGAAGCTTTCTTT
CASHRGGAGNTEAFF
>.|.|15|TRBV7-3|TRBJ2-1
TGTGCCAGCAGCCTCCGGGGGGCGGCCTACAATGAGCAGTTCTTC
CASSLRGAAYNEQFF
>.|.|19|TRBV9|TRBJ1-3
TGTGCCAGCAGCGTAGAATCGAGAGCAGGACTCACGTCTGGAAACACCATATATTTT
CASSVESRAGLTSGNTIYF
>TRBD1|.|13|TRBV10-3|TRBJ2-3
TGTGCCATACACAGGGGGCGCACAGATACGCAGTATTTT
CAIHRGRTDTQYF
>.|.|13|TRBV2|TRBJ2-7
TGTGCCAGCAGTGAAGAGCCCTCCTACGAGCAGTACTTC
CASSEEPSYEQYF
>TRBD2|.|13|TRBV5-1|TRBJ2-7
TGCGCCAGCAGCCCCGGGGGGGCTAACGAGCAGTACTTC
CASSPGGANEQYF
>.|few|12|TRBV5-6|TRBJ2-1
TGTGCCAGCAGCTTGGACGGGTCGGGCCAACTCTTC
CASSLDGSGQLF
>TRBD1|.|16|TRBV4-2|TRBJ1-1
TGTGCCAGCAGCCAAAAAGGGACAGGGGGCTCCTCTGAAGCTTTCTTT
CASSQKGTGGSSEAFF
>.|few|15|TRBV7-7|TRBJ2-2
TGTGCTAGCAGCTTAGGTGGGATCAACACCGGGGAGCTGTTTTTT
CASSLGGINTGELFF
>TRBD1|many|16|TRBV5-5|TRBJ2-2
TGTGCCAGCAGACAACTCAGACAGGGGCACACCGGGGAGCTGTTTTTT
CASRQLRQGHTGELFF
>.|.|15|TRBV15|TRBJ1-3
TGTGCCACCAGCCCCCGACACCTCTCTGGAAACACCATATATTTT
CATSPRHLSGNTIYF
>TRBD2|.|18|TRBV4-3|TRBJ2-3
TGCGCCAGCAGCCAAGTCTTGGCGACTAGCCGACGCACAGATACGCAGTATTTT
CASSQVLATSRRTDTQYF
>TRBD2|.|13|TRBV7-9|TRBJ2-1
TGTGCCAGCAGCTCGACTAGCACCCATGAGCAGTTCTTC
CASSSTSTHEQFF
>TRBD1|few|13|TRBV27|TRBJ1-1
TGTGCCAGCAGATTCACCGCAGGGGGTGAAGCTTTCTTT
CASRFTAGGEAFF
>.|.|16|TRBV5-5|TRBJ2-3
TGTGCCAGCAGCTTGGCAGGGCAGGATTTTGCCGATACGCAGTATTTT
CASSLAGQDFADTQYF
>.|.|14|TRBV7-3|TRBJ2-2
TGTGCCAGCAGCTTACTTGGGATCACCGGGGAGCTGTTTTTT
CASSLLGITGELFF
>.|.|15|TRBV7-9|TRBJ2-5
TGTGCCAGCAGCTCCATCGGGGCAGGGGAAGAGACCCAGTACTTC
CASSSIGAGEETQYF
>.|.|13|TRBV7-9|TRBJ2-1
TGTGCCAGCAGCCTCTGGGGTCCTCATGAGCAGTTCTTC
CASSLWGPHEQFF
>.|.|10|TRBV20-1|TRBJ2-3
TGCAGTGCCCCACTAGTCCGGCAGTATTTT
CSAPLVRQYF
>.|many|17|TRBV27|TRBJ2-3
TGTGCCAGCAGTTTAGCCTATGGGGGGGCCGTCGCAGATACGCAGTATTTT
CASSLAYGGAVADTQYF
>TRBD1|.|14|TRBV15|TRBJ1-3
TGTGCCACCAGTGACAGGGCGGCTGGAAACACCATATATTTT
CATSDRAAGNTIYF
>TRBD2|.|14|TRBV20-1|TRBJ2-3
TGCAGTGCTGGCCCCAGCGGGACTACAGATACGCAGTATTTT
CSAGPSGTTDTQYF
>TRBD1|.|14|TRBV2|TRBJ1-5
TGTGCCAGCAGTGGATCCAGGGGGGATCAGCCCCAGCATTTT
CASSGSRGDQPQHF
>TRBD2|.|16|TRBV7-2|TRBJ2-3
TGTGCCAGCAGCTTACAGCGGGGGGGTTATACAGATACGCAGTATTTT
CASSLQRGGYTDTQYF
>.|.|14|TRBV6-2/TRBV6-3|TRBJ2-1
TGTGCCAGCAGTTACGCCGGGGGGCCGCTTGAGCAGTTCTTC
CASSYAGGPLEQFF
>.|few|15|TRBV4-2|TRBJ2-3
TGTGCCAGCAGCCAAGGACAGTCTCGCACAGATACGCAGTATTTT
CASSQGQSRTDTQYF
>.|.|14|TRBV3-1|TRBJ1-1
TGTGCCAGCACAAACGGGCAGCTGAACACTGAAGCTTTCTTT
CASTNGQLNTEAFF
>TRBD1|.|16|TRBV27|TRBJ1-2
TGTGCCAGCAGTTTTTTCCCCATGACAGGGACCTATGGCTACACCTTC
CASSFFPMTGTYGYTF
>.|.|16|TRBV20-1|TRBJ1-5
TGCAGTGCTAGGATTTTTCCAGGGTTGGGCAATCAGCCCCAGCATTTT
CSARIFPGLGNQPQHF
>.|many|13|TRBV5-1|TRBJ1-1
TGTGCCAGCAGCTTAGCCCCGAACACTGAAGCTTTCTTT
CASSLAPNTEAFF
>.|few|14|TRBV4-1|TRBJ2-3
TGCGCCAGCAGCCACTTGGCCCTTACCAATACGCAGTATTTT
CASSHLALTNTQYF
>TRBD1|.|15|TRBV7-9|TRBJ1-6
TGTGCCAGCAGCCTACCGGGACAGCACGATTCACCCCTCCACTTT
CASSLPGQHDSPLHF
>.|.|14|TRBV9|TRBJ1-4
TGTGCCAGCAGCGCGGGACAAGTTAATGAAAAACTGTTTTTT
CASSAGQVNEKLFF
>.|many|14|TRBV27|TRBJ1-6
TGTGCCAGCAGCCGAAAAGATCAATTTACACCCCTCCACTTT
CASSRKDQFTPLHF
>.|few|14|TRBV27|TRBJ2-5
TGTGCCAGCACCCGGACTATCGGGCAAGAGACCCAGTACTTC
CASTRTIGQETQYF
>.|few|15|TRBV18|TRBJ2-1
TGTGCCAGCTCAGACAACGGGGGGCTCTACAATGAGCAGTTCTTC
CASSDNGGLYNEQFF
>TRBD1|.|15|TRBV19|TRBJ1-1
TGTGCCAGTAATACAGGGGGCGCGGTGAACACTGAAGCTTTCTTT
CASNTGGAVNTEAFF
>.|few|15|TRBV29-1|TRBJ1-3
TGCAGCGTTGAAACCTCCCCGGGGGCTGGAAACACCATATATTTT
CSVETSPGAGNTIYF
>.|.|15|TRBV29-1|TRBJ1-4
TGCAGCGTTGAAGTCGGAAGGGGAACTAATGAAAAACTGTTTTTT
CSVEVGRGTNEKLFF
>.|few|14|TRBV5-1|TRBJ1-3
TGCGCCAGCAGCCGGACGGGGTCTGGAAACACCATATATTTT
CASSRTGSGNTIYF
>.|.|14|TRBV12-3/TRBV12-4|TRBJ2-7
TGTGCCAGCAGGGCGGGTGGTTTAACTTACGAGCAGTACTTC
CASRAGGLTYEQYF
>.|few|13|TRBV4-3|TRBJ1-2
TGCGCCAGCAGCCAAGAGTCCTACTATGGCTACACCTTC
CASSQESYYGYTF